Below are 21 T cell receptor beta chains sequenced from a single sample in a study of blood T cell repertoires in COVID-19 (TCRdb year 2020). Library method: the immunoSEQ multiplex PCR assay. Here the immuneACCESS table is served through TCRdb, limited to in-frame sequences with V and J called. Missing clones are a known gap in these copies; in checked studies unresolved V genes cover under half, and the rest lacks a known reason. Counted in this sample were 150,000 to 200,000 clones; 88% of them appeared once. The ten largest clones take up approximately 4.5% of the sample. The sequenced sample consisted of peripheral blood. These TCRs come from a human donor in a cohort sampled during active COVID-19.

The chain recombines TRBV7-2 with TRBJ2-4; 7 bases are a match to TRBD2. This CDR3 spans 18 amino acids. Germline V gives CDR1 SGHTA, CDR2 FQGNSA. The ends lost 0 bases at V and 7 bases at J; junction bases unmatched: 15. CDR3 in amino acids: CASSLAGVAGGVLNIQYF. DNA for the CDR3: TGTGCCAGCAGCTTAGCAGGCGTAGCGGGTGGGGTTCTGAACATTCAGTACTTC.

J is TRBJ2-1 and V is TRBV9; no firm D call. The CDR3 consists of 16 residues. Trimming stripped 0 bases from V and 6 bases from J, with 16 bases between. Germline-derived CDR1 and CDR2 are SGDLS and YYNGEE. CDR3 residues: CASSVGSLGRANEQFF. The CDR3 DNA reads TGTGCCAGCAGCGTAGGTTCCCTGGGCCGAGCCAATGAGCAGTTCTTC.

In DNA, the CDR3 is TGCGCCAGCAGCCCCGGGACAGGGCTGAACGAGCAGTACTTC. This sequence encodes CASSPGTGLNEQYF. The J gene is TRBJ2-7, the V gene TRBV5-1, with TRBD1 identical over 9 bases. Germline trimming cut 4 bases from V and 5 bases from J; bases unmatched to any gene: 7. CDR3 size: 14 residues. Germline V gene lookup returns CDR1 SGHRS and CDR2 YFSETQ.

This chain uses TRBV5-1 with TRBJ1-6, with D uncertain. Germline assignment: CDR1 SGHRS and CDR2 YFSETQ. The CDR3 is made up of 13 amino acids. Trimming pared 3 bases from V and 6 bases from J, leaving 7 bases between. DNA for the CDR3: TGCGCCAGCAGCTCTTCTCCTAATTCACCCCTCCACTTT. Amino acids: CASSSSPNSPLHF. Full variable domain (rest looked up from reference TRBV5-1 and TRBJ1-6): KAGVTQTPRYLIKTRGQQVTLSCSPISGHRSVSWYQQTPGQGLQFLFEYFSETQRNKGNFPGRFSGRQFSNSRSEMNVSTLELGDSALYLCASSSSPNSPLHFGNGTRLTVT.

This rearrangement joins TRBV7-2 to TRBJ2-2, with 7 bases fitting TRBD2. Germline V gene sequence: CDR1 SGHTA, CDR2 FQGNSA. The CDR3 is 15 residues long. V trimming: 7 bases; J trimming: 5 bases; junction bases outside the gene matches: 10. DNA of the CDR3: TGTGCCAGCACCTCCTGGGAGGGAGGAACCGGGGAGCTGTTTTTT. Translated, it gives CASTSWEGGTGELFF.

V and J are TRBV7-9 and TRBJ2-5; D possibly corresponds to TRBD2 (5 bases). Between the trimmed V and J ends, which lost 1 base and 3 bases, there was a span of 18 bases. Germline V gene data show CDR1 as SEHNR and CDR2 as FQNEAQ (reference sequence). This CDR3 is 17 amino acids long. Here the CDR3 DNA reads TGTGCCAGCAGCTTAGAGGCTAGCCATATCCCAAAAGAGACCCAGTACTTC. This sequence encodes CASSLEASHIPKETQYF.

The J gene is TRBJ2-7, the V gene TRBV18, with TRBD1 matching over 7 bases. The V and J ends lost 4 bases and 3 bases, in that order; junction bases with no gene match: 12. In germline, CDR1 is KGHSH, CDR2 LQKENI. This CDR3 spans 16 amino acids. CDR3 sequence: CASSLGQVELNYEQYF. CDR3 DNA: TGTGCCAGCTCACTTGGACAGGTCGAATTAAACTACGAGCAGTACTTC.

In DNA, the CDR3 is TGTGCCACCACGGGGGGCTCCCAACAGCCCCAGCATTTT. Its translation: CATTGGSQQPQHF. The chain is built from TRBV18 and TRBJ1-5, with D possibly TRBD1 on 6 matching bases. This CDR3 has 13 residues. Trimming cost V 10 bases and J 7 bases, with 17 bases left between them. Germline V CDR1 and CDR2: KGHSH, LQKENI.

CDR3 nucleotide sequence: TGTGCCTGGACTAAGATAGCAACTAATGAAAAACTGTTTTTT. Translating it yields CAWTKIATNEKLFF. The rearrangement links TRBV30 to TRBJ1-4; D uncertain. The V and J ends lost 4 bases and 0 bases respectively, with 9 bases between them. The CDR3 consists of 14 residues. Germline V gene lookup returns CDR1 GTSNPN and CDR2 SVGIG (reference sequence).

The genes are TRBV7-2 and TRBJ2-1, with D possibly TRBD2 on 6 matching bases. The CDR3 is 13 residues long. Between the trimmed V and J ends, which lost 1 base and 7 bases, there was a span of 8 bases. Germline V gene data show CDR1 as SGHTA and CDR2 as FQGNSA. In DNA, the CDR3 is TGTGCCAGCAGCTTAGTTGCGGGGAATGAGCAGTTCTTC. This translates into CASSLVAGNEQFF.

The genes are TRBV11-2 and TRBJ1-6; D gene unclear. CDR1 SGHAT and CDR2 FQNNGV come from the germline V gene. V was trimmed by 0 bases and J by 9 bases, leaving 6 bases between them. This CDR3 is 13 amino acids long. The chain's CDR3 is CASSLESFSPLHF. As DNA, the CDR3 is TGTGCCAGCAGCTTAGAGAGCTTTTCACCCCTCCACTTT.

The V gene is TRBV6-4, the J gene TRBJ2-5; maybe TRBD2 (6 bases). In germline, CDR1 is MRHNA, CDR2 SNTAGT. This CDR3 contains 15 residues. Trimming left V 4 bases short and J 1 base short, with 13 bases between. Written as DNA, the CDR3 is TGTGCCAGCAGTGCCCTCCCCGGGGGCCAAGAGACCCAGTACTTC. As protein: CASSALPGGQETQYF.

The CDR3 protein is CAWSVSGGYNEQFF. CDR3 bases: TGTGCCTGGAGTGTATCCGGGGGCTACAATGAGCAGTTCTTC. The rearrangement links TRBV30 to TRBJ2-1, with D perhaps matching TRBD2 (6 bases). This CDR3 is 14 amino acids long. The V end was cut by 0 bases, the J end by 3 bases, with 9 bases between. In germline, CDR1 is GTSNPN, CDR2 SVGIG (reference sequence).

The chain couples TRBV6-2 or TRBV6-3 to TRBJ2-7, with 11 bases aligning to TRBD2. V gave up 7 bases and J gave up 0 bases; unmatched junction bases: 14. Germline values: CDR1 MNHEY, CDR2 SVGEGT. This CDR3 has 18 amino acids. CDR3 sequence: CASTPRRLAGGPSYEQYF. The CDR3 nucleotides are TGTGCCAGCACCCCCCGCCGCCTAGCGGGGGGCCCCTCCTACGAGCAGTACTTC.

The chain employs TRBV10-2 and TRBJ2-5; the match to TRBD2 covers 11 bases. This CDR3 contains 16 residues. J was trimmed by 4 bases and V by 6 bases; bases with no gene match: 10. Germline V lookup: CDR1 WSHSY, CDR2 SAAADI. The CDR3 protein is CASRGDRLAGGETQYF. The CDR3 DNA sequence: TGCGCCAGCAGGGGGGATCGGCTAGCGGGAGGAGAGACCCAGTACTTC.

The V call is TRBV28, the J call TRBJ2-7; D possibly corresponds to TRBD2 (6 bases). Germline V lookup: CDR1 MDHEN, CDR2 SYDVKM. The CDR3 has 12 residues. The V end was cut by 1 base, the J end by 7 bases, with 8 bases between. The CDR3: CASSLSGREQYF. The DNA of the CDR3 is TGTGCCAGCAGTTTATCAGGGAGGGAGCAGTACTTC.

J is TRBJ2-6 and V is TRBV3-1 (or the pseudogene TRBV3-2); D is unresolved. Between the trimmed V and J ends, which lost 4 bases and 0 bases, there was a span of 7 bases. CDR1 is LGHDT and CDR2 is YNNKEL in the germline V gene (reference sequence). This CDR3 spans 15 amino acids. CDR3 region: CASSLSGSGANVLTF. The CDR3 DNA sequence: TGTGCCAGCAGCCTATCCGGCTCTGGGGCCAACGTCCTGACTTTC.

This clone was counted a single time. The CDR3 DNA follows: TGTGCCAGCAGCTTGGGACTAGCGGGAGGGAGCACAGATACGCAGTATTTT. It yields the protein CASSLGLAGGSTDTQYF. The gene calls are TRBV5-6 and TRBJ2-3, with 14 bases matching TRBD2. The V gene end was trimmed by 0 bases and the J gene end by 0 bases; junction bases not matched to a gene: 0. Germline loops: CDR1 SGHDT, CDR2 YYEEEE. CDR3 length: 17 amino acids.

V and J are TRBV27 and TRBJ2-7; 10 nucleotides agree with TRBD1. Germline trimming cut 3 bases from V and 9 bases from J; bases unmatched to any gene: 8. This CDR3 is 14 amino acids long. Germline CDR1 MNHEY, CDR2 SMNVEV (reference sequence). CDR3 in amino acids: CASSFGQGGPVQYF. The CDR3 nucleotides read TGTGCCAGCAGTTTTGGACAGGGGGGGCCTGTGCAGTACTTC.

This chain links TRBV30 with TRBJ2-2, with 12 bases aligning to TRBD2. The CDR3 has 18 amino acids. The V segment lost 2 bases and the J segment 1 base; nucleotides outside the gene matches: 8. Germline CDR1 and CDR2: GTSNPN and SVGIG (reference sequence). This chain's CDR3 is CAWSSRLAGGKNTGELFF. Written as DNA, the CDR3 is TGTGCCTGGAGTTCCAGGCTAGCGGGAGGGAAGAACACCGGGGAGCTGTTTTTT. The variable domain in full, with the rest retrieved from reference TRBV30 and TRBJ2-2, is SQTIHQWPATLVQPVGSPLSLECTVEGTSNPNLYWYRQAAGRGLQLLFYSVGIGQISSEVPQNLSASRPQDRQFILSSKKLLLSDSGFYLCAWSSRLAGGKNTGELFFGEGSRLTVL.

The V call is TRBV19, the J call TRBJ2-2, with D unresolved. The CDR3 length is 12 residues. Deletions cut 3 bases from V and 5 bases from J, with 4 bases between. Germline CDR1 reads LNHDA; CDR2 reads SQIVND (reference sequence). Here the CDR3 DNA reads TGTGCCAGTAGTATCGTGACCGGGGAGCTGTTTTTT. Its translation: CASSIVTGELFF.